One TCR beta chain is described in this entry. The antigen remains undetermined. MiXCR was run by TCRdb on the 5' RACE reads, yielding one entry per CDR3 protein. Altogether 350,000 to 600,000 distinct CDR3 sequences are present, 14% being singletons, with the ten largest covering around 0.52%. Donors uniformly comprised healthy Caucasians. This record belongs to a study of identical twins. Germline CDR1 and CDR2: MNHNS and SASEGT. The CDR3 extends over 17 amino acids. V was pared by 4 bases and J by 1 base, with 6 bases of the junction left unmatched. Study-level findings and limits: Models underpredicted monozygotic twin sharing of out-of-frame TCR alpha. Within cord blood, abundant beta clonotypes carried fewer insertions, but memory repertoires showed no such trend.

This sample also appeared in a second study, on yellow fever vaccine responses in identical twins.

The receptor was isolated from a woman in her late teens or twenties in good health. Sequencing was carried out using CD4+ T cells sorted from blood. The chain uses TRBV6-1 and TRBJ2-2, with TRBD2 matching 10 bases. DNA for the CDR3: TGTGCCAGCAGTGCGAGGACTAGCGGTGTGAACACCGGGGAGCTGTTTTTT. This gives the protein CASSARTSGVNTGELFF.